This T cell receptor (beta chain) comes out of a study of blood T cells in healthy people across ages. The length of the CDR3 is 17 residues. Germline assignment: CDR1 MNHNS and CDR2 SASEGT. The V end was cut by 1 base, the J end by 1 base, with 14 bases between. This clonotype came up a few times. Using a J-beta primer mix together with a sample-barcoded 5' primer, a second PCR was run for roughly 6 to 12 cycles. One entry per CDR3 protein results from TCRdb running MiXCR on the 5' RACE reads. The table records hundreds of thousands of distinct CDR3 sequences, about 30% of them present only once. This rearrangement joins TRBV6-1 to TRBJ1-5, with a possible D match to TRBD1 (5 bases). This clonotype was obtained from a woman older than 75 in good health. The sequencing sample was made of blood. The CDR3 is CASSEVGGDWSNQPQHF. The CDR3 DNA is TGTGCCAGCAGTGAAGTCGGAGGGGACTGGAGCAATCAGCCCCAGCATTTT.